The sequence of this T cell receptor (beta chain) was determined in a study of blood T cell repertoires in COVID-19. About the study: Samples representing acute and convalescent COVID-19 were sourced from the United States, Italy and Spain. T cells, B-cell-depleted T cells, or PBMCs supplied cDNA or gDNA.

In the authors' methods: Reference gene primer amplification yielded estimated nucleated cell counts. Only in-frame clones appear in the TCRdb table, and some are missing; sequencing was by immunoSEQ multiplex PCR. The V and J calls and clone size come from that table; D and trimming were worked out from the DNA. This sample carries more than 150,000 clones, approximately 80% of them seen once, and the ten largest clones take roughly 8%. The CDR3 contains 13 residues. Trimming pared 7 bases from V and 1 base from J, leaving 10 bases between. Germline V gives CDR1 MNHEY, CDR2 SMNVEV (reference sequence).

This sequence originates from a woman aged 45-65 years who had recovered from COVID-19. The chain carries TRBV27 and TRBJ1-1, with D unresolved. The sequencing input was PBMCs or T cells enriched from blood (not recorded which). The CDR3 sequence: CASKKIGNTEAFF. The DNA of the CDR3 is TGTGCCAGCAAGAAAATCGGGAACACTGAAGCTTTCTTT.